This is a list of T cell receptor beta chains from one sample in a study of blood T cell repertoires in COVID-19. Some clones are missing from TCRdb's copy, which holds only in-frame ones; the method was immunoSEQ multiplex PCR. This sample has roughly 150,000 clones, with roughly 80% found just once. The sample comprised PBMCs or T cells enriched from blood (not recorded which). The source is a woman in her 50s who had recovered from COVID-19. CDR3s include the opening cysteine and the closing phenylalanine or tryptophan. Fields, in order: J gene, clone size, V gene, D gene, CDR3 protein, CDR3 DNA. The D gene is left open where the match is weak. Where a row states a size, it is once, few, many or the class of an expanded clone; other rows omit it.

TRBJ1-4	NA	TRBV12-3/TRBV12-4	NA	CASSLGGEKLFF	TGTGCCAGCAGCCTAGGGGGTGAAAAACTGTTTTTT
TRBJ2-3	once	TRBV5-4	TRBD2	CASSPRLAKDTQYF	TGTGCCAGCAGCCCCCGACTAGCTAAAGATACGCAGTATTTT
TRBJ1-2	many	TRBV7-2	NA	CASSLGGGNRGYTF	TGTGCCAGCAGCCTAGGGGGAGGGAACCGGGGCTACACCTTC
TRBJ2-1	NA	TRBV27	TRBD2	CASSLLGLGHNEQFF	TGTGCCAGCAGTTTATTAGGACTAGGACACAATGAGCAGTTCTTC
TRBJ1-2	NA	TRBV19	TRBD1	CASRQRGQGEGYTF	TGTGCCAGTAGACAACGGGGACAGGGGGAAGGCTACACCTTC
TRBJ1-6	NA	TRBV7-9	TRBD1	CASSISQGWNSPLHF	TGTGCCAGCAGCATATCACAGGGGTGGAATTCACCCCTCCACTTT
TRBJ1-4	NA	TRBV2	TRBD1	CASSPLQGPNEKLFF	TGTGCCAGCAGTCCTCTACAGGGGCCAAATGAAAAACTGTTTTTT
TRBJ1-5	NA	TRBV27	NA	CASSFGQHNQPQHF	TGTGCCAGCAGTTTCGGACAGCACAATCAGCCCCAGCATTTT
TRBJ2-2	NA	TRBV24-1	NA	CATSVQNTGELFF	TGTGCCACCAGTGTACAGAACACCGGGGAGCTGTTTTTT
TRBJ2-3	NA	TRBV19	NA	CASMERDSTDTQYF	TGTGCCAGTATGGAGAGGGATAGCACAGATACGCAGTATTTT
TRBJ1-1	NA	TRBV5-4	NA	CASSFRKNTEAFF	TGTGCCAGCAGCTTCAGAAAGAACACTGAAGCTTTCTTT
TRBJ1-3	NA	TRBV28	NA	CASRERDTIYF	TGTGCCAGCAGGGAGAGGGACACCATATATTTT
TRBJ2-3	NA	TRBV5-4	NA	CASSSGTQYTDTQYF	TGTGCCAGCAGCTCCGGGACACAGTACACAGATACGCAGTATTTT
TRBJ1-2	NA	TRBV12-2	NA	CASRPPPGVPSYGYTF	TGTGCAAGTCGCCCCCCCCCGGGGGTCCCGAGCTATGGCTACACCTTC
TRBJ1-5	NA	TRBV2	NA	CASSEERQQPQHF	TGTGCCAGCAGTGAGGAGAGGCAACAGCCCCAGCATTTT
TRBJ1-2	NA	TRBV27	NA	CASSLQASNYGYTF	TGTGCCAGCAGTTTACAGGCATCTAACTATGGCTACACCTTC
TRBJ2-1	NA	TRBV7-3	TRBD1	CASSLAGGEQFF	TGTGCCAGCAGCTTAGCAGGGGGCGAGCAGTTCTTC
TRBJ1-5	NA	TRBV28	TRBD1	CASRTGSPSQPQHF	TGTGCCAGCAGGACAGGGAGCCCTTCCCAGCCCCAGCATTTT
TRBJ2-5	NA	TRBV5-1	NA	CASTRGARGQETQYF	TGCGCCAGCACCAGGGGGGCCAGGGGCCAAGAGACCCAGTACTTC
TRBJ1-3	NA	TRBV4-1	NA	CASSQDGQGNTIYF	TGCGCCAGCAGCCAAGATGGACAGGGAAACACCATATATTTT